The 30 T cell receptor beta chains below all came from one sample that was sequenced in a study of blood T cell repertoires in COVID-19. Data came from immunoSEQ multiplex PCR; TCRdb stores just in-frame clones and leaves some out. The sample holds some 94,000 clones, about 83% seen once. The sample was peripheral blood. The origin of the receptors is a woman in her sixties with COVID-19, enrolled during active disease.

V usage is TRBV9 and J usage is TRBJ1-2; 10 nucleotides align to TRBD1. CDR3 length: 15 amino acids. Germline-derived CDR1 and CDR2 are SGDLS and YYNGEE. Trimming cost V 0 bases and J 6 bases; bases outside gene matches: 5. In DNA form, the CDR3 reads TGTGCCAGCAGCGTAGATTGGGGACAGGGGAATGGCTACACCTTC. Its translation: CASSVDWGQGNGYTF.

The chain couples TRBV4-3 to TRBJ1-5; D gene unclear. This CDR3 is 15 amino acids long. Germline values: CDR1 LGHNA, CDR2 YSLEER. Between the trimmed V and J ends, which lost 0 bases and 6 bases, there was a span of 12 bases. CDR3 region: CASSQDTGEGQPQHF. The CDR3 DNA reads as TGCGCCAGCAGCCAAGATACCGGGGAGGGTCAGCCCCAGCATTTT.

The CDR3 DNA sequence: TGTGCCTGGTCTAAAGGGACTAGCGGGACCCAGTATTTT. Protein product: CAWSKGTSGTQYF. The rearrangement links TRBV30 to TRBJ2-3, with 13 positions matching TRBD2. The CDR3 consists of 13 residues. Germline-derived CDR1 and CDR2 are GTSNPN and SVGIG (reference sequence). V lost 5 bases and J lost 12; bases outside the gene matches: 8.

This rearrangement joins TRBV29-1 to TRBJ2-2, with 7 bases identical to TRBD1. The CDR3 is made up of 12 amino acids. Per the germline V gene, CDR1 is SQVTM and CDR2 is ANQGSEA. Unmatched junction bases numbered 1, after V lost 5 bases and J lost 4 bases. This CDR3 is CSVKGATGELFF. The CDR3 nucleotides are TGCAGCGTTAAGGGGGCCACCGGGGAGCTGTTTTTT.

The rearrangement joins TRBV25-1 to TRBJ2-3, with 9 positions matching TRBD2. The ends lost 5 bases at V and 2 bases at J; junction bases unmatched: 5. The length of the CDR3 is 15 residues. Per germline, CDR1 MGHDK and CDR2 SYGVNS. CDR3 sequence: CASSSTSGYTDTQYF. The CDR3 DNA is TGTGCCAGCAGTTCGACTAGCGGCTACACAGATACGCAGTATTTT. Together with reference TRBV25-1 and TRBJ2-3, the CDR3 gives the full variable domain: EADIYQTPRYLVIGTGKKITLECSQTMGHDKMYWYQQDPGMELHLIHYSYGVNSTEKGDLSSESTVSRIRTEHFPLTLESARPSHTSQYLCASSSTSGYTDTQYFGPGTRLTVL.

On this clone itself: The same CDR3 also results from other DNA sequences found in this sample. The chain uses TRBV20-1 and TRBJ1-2, with D unresolved. V was shortened by 5 bases and J by 5 bases, with 9 bases between the two germline ends. The length of the CDR3 is 11 residues. Germline assignment: CDR1 DFQATT and CDR2 SNEGSKA (reference sequence). The chain's CDR3 is CSASGGYGYTF. CDR3 bases: TGCAGTGCTTCCGGCGGGTATGGCTACACCTTC.

V and J are TRBV5-4 and TRBJ1-4; 9 bases are shared with TRBD1. Germline values: CDR1 SGHNT, CDR2 YYREEE (reference sequence). There are 15 residues in the CDR3. Trimming at V came to 4 bases and at J to 8 bases, leaving 9 bases not matched to a gene. The CDR3 sequence: CASSTEQGAGEKLFF. The CDR3 DNA sequence: TGTGCCAGCAGCACAGAACAGGGGGCGGGAGAAAAACTGTTTTTT.

This chain uses TRBV5-4 with TRBJ2-2; 9 bases are shared with TRBD1. V gave up 4 bases and J gave up 6 bases; unmatched junction bases: 10. CDR1 SGHNT and CDR2 YYREEE come from the germline V gene (reference sequence). The CDR3 is 16 residues long. The CDR3 spells CASSPARDRVSGELFF. The DNA of the CDR3 is TGTGCCAGCAGCCCGGCCCGGGACAGGGTGTCCGGGGAGCTGTTTTTT.

V is TRBV12-3 or TRBV12-4 and J is TRBJ1-2, with TRBD1 as a possible D gene (5 bases). CDR3 length equals 13 residues. V shed 3 bases and J shed 6 bases, with 11 bases lying between them. CDR3 in amino acids: CASSLRQGHGYTF. The CDR3 DNA is TGTGCCAGCAGTTTGCGGCAGGGCCATGGCTACACCTTC.

This clone was seen more than once but under ten times. The chain carries TRBV7-9 and TRBJ2-3; 9 nucleotides align to TRBD1. V trimming: 1 base; J trimming: 5 bases; junction bases outside the gene matches: 7. Germline V CDR1 and CDR2: SEHNR, FQNEAQ (reference sequence). The CDR3 consists of 16 residues. The CDR3: CASSLGPGQGRDTQYF. The CDR3, as DNA: TGTGCCAGCAGCTTAGGACCGGGACAGGGAAGAGATACGCAGTATTTT.

The chain carries TRBV9 and TRBJ2-1, with 8 positions matching TRBD2. Unmatched junction bases numbered 12, after V lost 0 bases and J lost 10 bases. Germline V gene sequence: CDR1 SGDLS, CDR2 YYNGEE. The CDR3 spans 16 residues. CDR3 residues: CASSVVGRGAPGEQFF. The CDR3 coding sequence is TGTGCCAGCAGCGTAGTGGGGCGGGGGGCCCCAGGGGAGCAGTTCTTC.

Details on this clone: The identical CDR3 is also encoded by other nucleotide sequences in the sample. The chain links TRBV5-4 to TRBJ2-5; possible D gene TRBD1, 6 bases. This CDR3 region has 13 residues. CDR1 and CDR2 (germline): SGHNT, YYREEE (reference sequence). V was shortened by 0 bases and J by 3 bases, with 6 bases between the two germline ends. The CDR3 here is CASSLDREETQYF. The CDR3 DNA is TGTGCCAGCAGCTTGGACAGGGAAGAGACCCAGTACTTC.

CDR3 bases: TGTGCCAGCAGTTATGAGGCCCTTCATGGCTACACCTTC. It yields the protein CASSYEALHGYTF. The chain couples TRBV6-6 to TRBJ1-2; D gene ambiguous. The CDR3 covers 13 residues. The V and J ends lost 3 bases and 6 bases respectively, with 11 bases between them. The germline CDR1 and CDR2 sequences are MNHNY and SVGAGI (reference sequence).

V and J are TRBV9 and TRBJ2-1; 13 bases line up with TRBD2. This CDR3 region has 17 residues. Trimming removed 1 base from V and 5 bases from J; junction bases left unmatched: 6. Germline loops: CDR1 SGDLS, CDR2 YYNGEE. This CDR3 is CASSVRGGTSGNNEQFF. CDR3 bases: TGTGCCAGCAGCGTAAGGGGGGGGACTAGCGGGAACAATGAGCAGTTCTTC.

The rearrangement links TRBV2 to TRBJ2-1; D remains ambiguous. The V end was cut by 5 bases, the J end by 0 bases, with 14 bases between. The CDR3 runs to 16 residues. From germline, CDR1 is SNHLY and CDR2 FYNNEI. The CDR3 region has the DNA TGTGCCAGCAGTCCGACTGCCATTTCCTCCTACAATGAGCAGTTCTTC. Residues: CASSPTAISSYNEQFF.

J is TRBJ2-5 and V is TRBV15; TRBD1 matches 7 bases. The CDR3 covers 21 residues. V was clipped by 6 bases and J by 0 bases; unmatched bases: 25. Germline V gene sequence: CDR1 LNHNV, CDR2 YYDKDF (reference sequence). Here the CDR3 reads CATRGPLYVYNRGRYQETQYF. The CDR3, as DNA: TGTGCCACCAGGGGACCGCTTTACGTCTATAACAGGGGAAGATACCAAGAGACCCAGTACTTC. Drawing the rest from reference TRBV15 and TRBJ2-5, the complete variable domain is DAMVIQNPRYQVTQFGKPVTLSCSQTLNHNVMYWYQQKSSQAPKLLFHYYDKDFNNEADTPDNFQSRRPNTSFCFLDIRSPGLGDTAMYLCATRGPLYVYNRGRYQETQYFGPGTRLLVL.

The chain is built from TRBV5-8 and TRBJ2-1, with 9 bases fitting TRBD2. This CDR3 is 16 amino acids long. The V segment lost 0 bases and the J segment 3 bases; nucleotides outside the gene matches: 4. The germline V gene has CDR1 SGHTS and CDR2 YDEGEE. This CDR3 reads CASSLGLAGSYNEQFF. CDR3 DNA: TGTGCCAGCAGCTTGGGGCTAGCGGGAAGCTACAATGAGCAGTTCTTC.

The chain uses TRBV6-2 or TRBV6-3 and TRBJ1-1, with no clear D. V lost 3 bases and J lost 0, with 8 bases in between. The CDR3 is 14 amino acids. CDR1 and CDR2 from the germline V gene are MNHEY and SVGEGT. The CDR3 DNA sequence: TGTGCCAGCAGTTATCCCATCCTGAACACTGAAGCTTTCTTT. This encodes CASSYPILNTEAFF.

The rearrangement uses TRBV2 and TRBJ2-4, with TRBD1 as a possible D gene (6 bases). The CDR3 totals 14 residues. V gave up 2 bases and J gave up 8 bases, with 13 bases separating them. CDR1 and CDR2 from the germline V gene are SNHLY and FYNNEI. Written as DNA, the CDR3 is TGTGCCAGCAGTGAAAGGCAGGGGCAGGACATTCAGTACTTC. Its protein product is CASSERQGQDIQYF.

This clone appeared a few times. CDR3 coding DNA: TGTGCCAGTGTCAGGGACTCCTCGCCCCTCCACTTT. Protein: CASVRDSSPLHF. The chain uses TRBV2 and TRBJ1-6, with D tentatively TRBD1 (5 bases). The CDR3 spans 12 residues. V was clipped by 9 bases and J by 13 bases, with 16 bases between them. Germline V gene data show CDR1 as SNHLY and CDR2 as FYNNEI.

The gene calls are TRBV5-1 and TRBJ2-5, with D perhaps matching TRBD2 (5 bases). With 0 bases removed from V and 5 bases from J, the gap between germline ends came to 11 bases. Per the germline V gene, CDR1 is SGHRS and CDR2 is YFSETQ. This CDR3 contains 14 residues. The CDR3 DNA reads as TGCGCCAGCAGCTTGGGCCGGGGAGCCGAGACCCAGTACTTC. As protein: CASSLGRGAETQYF. The whole variable domain, filled in from reference TRBV5-1 and TRBJ2-5, reads KAGVTQTPRYLIKTRGQQVTLSCSPISGHRSVSWYQQTPGQGLQFLFEYFSETQRNKGNFPGRFSGRQFSNSRSEMNVSTLELGDSALYLCASSLGRGAETQYFGPGTRLLVL.

This clone was seen only once. The chain uses TRBV6-6 and TRBJ2-2; D not certain. The CDR3 covers 15 residues. V gave up 7 bases and J gave up 0 bases, with 12 bases separating them. Germline V CDR1 and CDR2: MNHNY, SVGAGI (reference sequence). The CDR3 sequence: CASNLQYANTGELFF. For the CDR3, the DNA is TGTGCCAGCAACCTACAGTACGCGAACACCGGGGAGCTGTTTTTT.

This clone has a handful of counts. This chain connects TRBV7-8 to TRBJ1-1; tentative D call: TRBD1 (5 bases). Germline CDR1 reads SGHVS; CDR2 reads FQNEAQ. The CDR3 extends over 14 amino acids. Deletions cut 5 bases from V and 7 bases from J, with 17 bases between. The CDR3 protein is CASSPVGGDGEAFF. CDR3 coding DNA: TGTGCCAGCAGCCCTGTCGGGGGGGATGGTGAAGCTTTCTTT.

The CDR3 reads CASSFDRAPYEQYF. Here the CDR3 DNA reads TGTGCCAGCAGCTTCGACAGGGCCCCCTACGAGCAGTACTTC. The chain has TRBV25-1 and TRBJ2-7, with 7 positions matching TRBD1. The length of the CDR3 is 14 residues. CDR1 MGHDK and CDR2 SYGVNS come from the germline V gene. Losses at the gene ends were 6 bases for V and 2 bases for J; bases not matched to a gene: 7.

The V call is TRBV25-1, the J call TRBJ2-1; tentative D call: TRBD1 (6 bases). Germline V gives CDR1 MGHDK, CDR2 SYGVNS. The CDR3 covers 12 residues. Trimming shortened V by 8 bases and J by 10 bases, and 15 bases separated the two germline ends. CDR3 in amino acids: CASRTGYREQFF. The CDR3 nucleotides are TGTGCCAGCCGAACAGGGTATCGCGAGCAGTTCTTC.

The table lists this clone with a few counts. The chain joins TRBV7-6 to TRBJ2-1; 12 bases are a match to TRBD2. Germline CDR1 is SGHVS and CDR2 is FNYEAQ. The junction had 4 bases not matched to a gene; V was cut back by 4 bases and J by 3 bases. The length of the CDR3 is 16 residues. The chain's CDR3 is CASSSPSGGVYNEQFF. CDR3 DNA: TGTGCCAGCAGCTCCCCTAGCGGGGGGGTCTACAATGAGCAGTTCTTC.

This clone was found a few times. The rearrangement links TRBV18 to TRBJ2-3; 13 bases are a match to TRBD2. Germline assignment: CDR1 KGHSH and CDR2 LQKENI. The V segment lost 6 bases and the J segment 2 bases; nucleotides outside the gene matches: 5. This CDR3 region has 16 residues. CDR3 sequence reads: CASSSGTSGTTDTQYF. Written as DNA, the CDR3 is TGTGCCAGCTCCTCCGGGACTAGCGGGACCACAGATACGCAGTATTTT.

This clone was detected once. The V gene is TRBV5-5, the J gene TRBJ1-6; D not resolved. Germline-derived CDR1 and CDR2 are SGHKS and YYEKEE (reference sequence). The CDR3 loop spans 14 amino acids. V was clipped by 2 bases and J by 9 bases, with 12 bases between them. CDR3 DNA sequence: TGTGCCAGCAGCTTTGGAGGGTTGGCTTCACCCCTCCACTTT. Residues: CASSFGGLASPLHF.

The chain links TRBV7-2 to TRBJ2-1, with 9 bases lining up with TRBD1. The CDR3 consists of 14 residues. The germline V gene encodes CDR1 SGHTA and CDR2 FQGNSA. J was trimmed by 6 bases and V by 5 bases; bases with no gene match: 5. The DNA of the CDR3 is TGTGCCAGCAGCAAGGACAGGGGCCGCAATGAGCAGTTCTTC. Translation: CASSKDRGRNEQFF.

CDR3 DNA sequence: TGTGCCAGCAGCACCTCCCTAGCGGGGGAGATCACAGATACGCAGTATTTT. Protein sequence: CASSTSLAGEITDTQYF. This sequence joins TRBV5-6 and TRBJ2-3, with 10 bases aligning to TRBD2. Germline V gene data show CDR1 as SGHDT and CDR2 as YYEEEE. With V trimmed by 4 bases and J by 2 bases, 10 bases remained unmatched. The CDR3 is 17 residues long.